This T cell receptor beta chain was recovered during a study of blood T cell repertoires in COVID-19. Across the whole study: The samples span acute and convalescent COVID-19 from the United States, Italy and Spain.

As processed by the authors: Estimated nucleated cell counts came from reference gene primer amplification. The assay was immunoSEQ multiplex PCR, and TCRdb's table has in-frame clones only and misses some. V and J calls and clone size follow that table, whereas D and trimming were derived from the DNA. The sample has fewer than 150,000 clones, about nine tenths seen once. This CDR3 is built from 18 residues. Per the germline V gene, CDR1 is MNHEY and CDR2 is SVGEGT. Germline trimming cut 0 bases from V and 6 bases from J; bases unmatched to any gene: 9. The clonotype was recovered from a man aged 50 to 60 with active or convalescent COVID-19. Sequencing input: peripheral blood. The J gene is TRBJ2-1, the V gene TRBV6-2 or TRBV6-3, with 12 bases matching TRBD2. This chain's CDR3 is CASSYSRGGLAGSNEQFF. CDR3 nucleotides: TGTGCCAGCAGTTACTCCCGGGGGGGACTAGCGGGCTCCAATGAGCAGTTCTTC.